The clone carrying this T cell receptor (beta chain) appeared a single time. Its cognate antigen is unknown. Replicate PCRs run on sorted subsets employed 200 to 250 ng DNA, around 27,000 T cell genomes. As originally analysed: Filtering of immunoSEQ junctional sequences could not match full-length read filtering. Assay used: immunoSEQ multiplex PCR; TCRdb lists only in-frame clones, some missing. Clone size and the V and J calls come from that table; the DNA yielded D and trimming. The sample shows over a million clones, about 84% of them seen only once. These data originate in a study of shared clonotypes between healthy human individuals. On the study more broadly: The donor pool was made up of two women and a few men aged 18 to 49. Findings and caveats of the study: Clonotypes which were not shared had lower generation probabilities than clonotypes that all four donors shared.

Germline-derived CDR1 and CDR2 are MNHNS and SASEGT. V dropped 6 bases and J dropped 6 bases, with 14 bases sitting between them. The CDR3 loop spans 14 amino acids. This chain uses TRBV6-1 with TRBJ2-2, with a possible D match to TRBD1 (6 bases). This receptor was identified in a man aged 18 to 30 in good health. Some clones in this sample may be carry-over from other donors' samples. The specimen was memory CD4+ T cells from PBMCs. The sample's subset: CD45RA-negative fraction. The DNA of the CDR3 is TGTGCCAGCAGAGGAGGAACAGGGCCCGGGGAGCTGTTTTTT. This gives the protein CASRGGTGPGELFF.